The subject of this entry is one T cell receptor beta chain. What it binds is not known. This table comes from immunoSEQ multiplex PCR, and its TCRdb copy is limited to in-frame clones, with some not included. The table includes around 1.4 million clones, around 98.5% detected once. The donors, healthy adults who were HIV-negative, had experienced no recent acute infections or vaccinations. Both subsets, CD45RA+ naive and CD45RA-negative memory, were split from the CD4+ cells. Trimming pared 0 bases from V and 3 bases from J, leaving 10 bases between. This CDR3 region has 15 residues. CDR1 SGHRS and CDR2 YFSETQ come from the germline V gene. The data originate from a study of shared clonotypes between healthy human individuals. Whole-study findings and limits: Genetic and exposure-history diversity was limited by the small donor number. Despite large depth, sorted-subset datasets appeared incompletely sequenced.

The TCR was taken from a man under 40 in good health. The chain uses TRBV5-1 and TRBJ2-4, with unresolved D. Source material: naive CD4+ T cells sorted from blood. As for subset: CD45RA+ positively selected. In DNA form, the CDR3 reads TGCGCCAGCAGCTTGGCCTCCCTGGGCAAAAACATTCAGTACTTC. This sequence encodes CASSLASLGKNIQYF.